This TCR beta chain was captured in a study of shared clonotypes between healthy human individuals. Per the original methods: Filtering of immunoSEQ junctional sequences could not match full-length read filtering. The table came from immunoSEQ multiplex PCR; TCRdb's copy has only in-frame clones and leaves some out. That table is the source of V, J and clone size, and D and trimming were worked out from the DNA. The table lists 400,000 to 600,000 clones, 95% to 96% of them singletons. V lost 2 bases and J 7 bases, leaving 10 bases between the germline ends. The CDR3 loop spans 13 amino acids. Per germline, CDR1 SGHRS and CDR2 YFSETQ. The donor cohort consisted entirely of Caucasian adults residing in Nashville, Tennessee.

The sequence was collected from a woman aged 25 to 39 in good health. Sequencing was carried out using naive CD4+ T cells sorted from blood. Regarding subset: CD45RA+ positively selected. This sequence joins TRBV5-1 and TRBJ2-1; tentatively, D is TRBD2 (6 bases). This CDR3 is CASSLLASNEQFF. CDR3 nucleotide sequence: TGCGCCAGCAGCTTACTAGCCTCGAATGAGCAGTTCTTC.